The 3 T cell receptor beta chains below come from one sample, sequenced in a study of beta chain features in type 1 diabetes listed by TCRdb under 2018. Library preparation used the immunoSEQ multiplex PCR assay. All of the isolated RNA was reverse transcribed with the High Capacity cDNA Reverse Transcription Kit, so expressed TCRB transcripts were sequenced. TCRdb carries this immuneACCESS record with in-frame sequences only. Its versions omit some clonotypes, under half of them owing to an unresolved V gene in the studies checked, with the rest unexplained. The sample records hundreds of thousands of clones, about a sixth of which are singletons. The ten largest account for 0.02% to 0.03% of the sample. Sequencing was done on a sample of naive CD4+ T cells from blood. This sample's cell subset or site label indicates: true naive CD4+ T cells. All receptors come from a woman aged 18-29 years in good health.

This clone appeared a few times. The rearrangement links TRBV2 to TRBJ2-1; maybe TRBD2 (6 bases). CDR1 and CDR2 (germline): SNHLY, FYNNEI. The CDR3 totals 15 residues. V was shortened by 2 bases and J by 7 bases, with 15 bases between the two germline ends. CDR3 sequence: CASSEFAGSRNEQFF. CDR3 in DNA: TGTGCCAGCAGTGAATTTGCGGGAAGCAGGAATGAGCAGTTCTTC.

There are a few counts of this clone. The chain combines TRBV7-9 with TRBJ1-5; D gene ambiguous. V dropped 1 base and J dropped 5 bases, with 6 bases sitting between them. Germline CDR1 and CDR2: SEHNR and FQNEAQ (reference sequence). The CDR3 has 13 residues. DNA of the CDR3: TGTGCCAGCAGCTTAGGTGGCTATCAGCCCCAGCATTTT. It codes for CASSLGGYQPQHF.

The genes are TRBV28 and TRBJ1-3, with TRBD1 matching 11 bases. CDR1 is MDHEN, CDR2 SYDVKM, per germline. Trimming took 7 bases from V and 3 from J; bases not matched to a gene: 17. The CDR3 runs to 19 residues. CDR3 region: CASTGGDRGFWSDGNTIYF. The DNA of the CDR3 is TGTGCCAGCACAGGCGGGGACAGGGGGTTTTGGAGCGATGGAAACACCATATATTTT.